A single sample is the source of the 3 T cell receptor beta chains below, sequenced in a study of blood T cells in healthy people across ages. The use of a sample-barcoded 5' primer and a J-beta primer mix characterized a second PCR of roughly 6 to 11 cycles. MiXCR, applied by TCRdb to the 5' RACE reads, yields one record per CDR3 protein. The data show 1.8 million or so distinct CDR3 sequences, about two fifths seen once. Sequencing input: blood. These receptors all come from a human donor in good health.

For this clonotype: An end of the junction differs from the germline gene, which may be a read error. The V and J genes are TRBV5-1 and TRBJ2-2; a weak D match, TRBD2 (6 bases). CDR3 size: 12 residues. CDR1 is SGHRS and CDR2 is YFSETQ in the germline V gene. This chain's CDR3 is CASRLNTGGLFF. The CDR3 DNA reads TGCGCCAGCAGATTGAACACCGGGGGGCTGTTTTTT. Complete variable domain (other parts from reference TRBV5-1 and TRBJ2-2): KAGVTQTPRYLIKTRGQQVTLSCSPISGHRSVSWYQQTPGQGLQFLFEYFSETQRNKGNFPGRFSGRQFSNSRSEMNVSTLELGDSALYLCASRLNTGGLFFGEGSRLTVL.

At least ten counts were recorded for this clonotype. This chain uses TRBV6-5 with TRBJ2-7; D remains ambiguous. CDR3 length: 12 amino acids. Germline CDR1 is MNHEY and CDR2 is SVGAGI. V was shortened by 6 bases and J by 2 bases, with 8 bases between the two germline ends. The CDR3: CASRGSTYEQYF. In DNA, the CDR3 is TGTGCCAGCAGAGGCAGTACCTACGAGCAGTACTTC.

This clonotype turned up a few times. This chain connects TRBV6-2 or TRBV6-3 to TRBJ1-4, with D possibly being TRBD1 (5 bases). CDR1 MNHEY and CDR2 SVGEGT come from the germline V gene. The CDR3 has 14 amino acids. The V and J ends lost 7 bases and 3 bases respectively, with 12 bases between them. CDR3: CASNYQGANEKLFF. In DNA, the CDR3 is TGTGCCAGCAACTACCAGGGAGCTAATGAAAAACTGTTTTTT.